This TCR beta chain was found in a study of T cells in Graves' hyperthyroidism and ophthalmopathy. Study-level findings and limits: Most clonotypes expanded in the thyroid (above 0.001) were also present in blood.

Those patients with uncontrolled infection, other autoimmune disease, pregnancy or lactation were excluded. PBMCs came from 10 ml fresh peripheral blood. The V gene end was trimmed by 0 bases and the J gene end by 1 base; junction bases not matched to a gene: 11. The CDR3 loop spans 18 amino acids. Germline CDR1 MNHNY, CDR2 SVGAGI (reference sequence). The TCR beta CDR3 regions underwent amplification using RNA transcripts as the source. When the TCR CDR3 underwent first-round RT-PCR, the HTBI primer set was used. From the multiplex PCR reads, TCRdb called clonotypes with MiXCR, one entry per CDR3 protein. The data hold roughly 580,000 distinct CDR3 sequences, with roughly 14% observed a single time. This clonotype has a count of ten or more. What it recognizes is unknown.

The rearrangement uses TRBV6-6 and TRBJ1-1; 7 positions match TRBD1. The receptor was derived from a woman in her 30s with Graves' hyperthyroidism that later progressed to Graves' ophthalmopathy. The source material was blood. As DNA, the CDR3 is TGTGCCAGCAGTTACTCGACAGGGTATGCTTTTGCGAACACTGAAGCTTTCTTT. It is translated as CASSYSTGYAFANTEAFF.